Listed here is a single T cell receptor beta chain. The target antigen is unknown. TCRdb recomputed calls from the PCR reads with MiXCR, one row per CDR3 protein. The sample holds about 320,000 distinct CDR3 sequences; about a fifth are singletons and the top ten take approximately 0.8%. This record belongs to a study of molecular identifiers for immune sequencing clone quantification. Study observations and caveats: Clonotypes topping 20 RNA copies carried over 98% of effector molecules but under 1% of naive ones.

Germline V gives CDR1 KGHSH, CDR2 LQKENI. Trimming took off 10 bases at V and 4 bases at J, with 12 bases between the two ends. The length of the CDR3 is 12 residues. J is TRBJ2-3 and V is TRBV18, with D tentatively TRBD2 (5 bases). The receptor comes from a human donor in good health. Some libraries in this study had Jurkat cell RNA spiked in. The sample comprised naive CD8+ T cells from blood, with Jurkat cell RNA spiked in. As for subset: FACS-sorted CD8+CD4-CCR7+CD45RA+ naive T cells. CDR3 in DNA: TGTGCCACAAAAATCGGGGCAGATACGCAGTATTTT. This codes for CATKIGADTQYF. The full variable domain, in which reference TRBV18 and TRBJ2-3 provide the parts outside the CDR3, is NAGVMQNPRHLVRRRGQEARLRCSPMKGHSHVYWYRQLPEEGLKFMVYLQKENIIDESGMPKERFSAEFPKEGPSILRIQQVVRGDSAAYFCATKIGADTQYFGPGTRLTVL.